The 11 T cell receptor beta chains below come from one sample, sequenced in a study of T cells in Graves' hyperthyroidism and ophthalmopathy. RNA transcripts gave rise to amplified TCR beta CDR3 regions. A first-round RT-PCR of the TCR CDR3 used the HTBI primer set. TCRdb ran MiXCR on the multiplex PCR reads and lists one entry per CDR3 protein. The data contain about 300,000 distinct CDR3 sequences, about 13% of them singletons. The specimen sequenced was blood. Every receptor here comes from a woman between 35 and 50 years old with Graves' hyperthyroidism.

This clonotype was seen many times. The V gene is TRBV10-3, the J gene TRBJ2-1; 10 bases are shared with TRBD2. V was pared by 10 bases and J by 8 bases, with 5 bases of the junction left unmatched. Germline CDR1 is ENHRY and CDR2 is SYGVKD. This CDR3 region has 12 residues. The CDR3 bases are TGTGCCAGCACCGGGACTAGCGATGAGCAGTTCTTC. As protein: CASTGTSDEQFF.

This clonotype occurred many times. The chain employs TRBV3-1 and TRBJ1-4; D is possibly TRBD1 (5 bases). The V end was cut by 8 bases, the J end by 7 bases, with 14 bases between. CDR1 and CDR2 from the germline V gene are LGHDT and YNNKEL (reference sequence). The CDR3 runs to 13 residues. This CDR3 is CASSWGAGEKLFF. In nucleotides, the CDR3 is TGTGCCAGCTCCTGGGGCGCGGGTGAAAAACTGTTTTTT.

This clonotype was seen ten or more times. CDR3 coding DNA: TGTGCCTGGAGTGGGGGGTTTAACTATGGCTACACCTTC. Its protein product is CAWSGGFNYGYTF. The chain combines TRBV30 with TRBJ1-2; a possible D gene is TRBD1 (5 bases). Trimming removed 1 base from V and 1 base from J, with 7 bases in between. Looked up from germline, CDR1 is GTSNPN and CDR2 is SVGIG (reference sequence). The length of the CDR3 is 13 residues.

This clonotype showed up just a few times. The chain uses TRBV30 and TRBJ2-4, with 7 bases that match TRBD2. V dropped 3 bases and J dropped 7; count of bases not matched to a gene: 12. Germline CDR1 and CDR2: GTSNPN and SVGIG (reference sequence). CDR3 length: 15 amino acids. The CDR3: CAWSPPERELNIQYF. In DNA, the CDR3 is TGTGCCTGGAGCCCCCCTGAGCGGGAACTCAACATTCAGTACTTC. The entire variable domain, with the rest obtained from reference TRBV30 and TRBJ2-4, is as follows: SQTIHQWPATLVQPVGSPLSLECTVEGTSNPNLYWYRQAAGRGLQLLFYSVGIGQISSEVPQNLSASRPQDRQFILSSKKLLLSDSGFYLCAWSPPERELNIQYFGAGTRLSVL.

In this sample, this clonotype turned up many times. J is TRBJ1-1 and V is TRBV3-1; no reliable D call. This CDR3 spans 14 amino acids. Trimming removed 0 bases from V and 6 bases from J, with 11 bases in between. Germline V lookup: CDR1 LGHDT, CDR2 YNNKEL (reference sequence). The CDR3 loop reads CASSQDLRLAEAFF. The CDR3 nucleotides are TGTGCCAGCAGCCAAGATTTAAGGTTGGCTGAAGCTTTCTTT.

In the case of this clonotype: This may come from a read error, since a much larger clone is one base off. This chain connects TRBV25-1 to TRBJ2-5; the match to TRBD2 covers 10 bases. Germline V gene data show CDR1 as MGHDK and CDR2 as SYGVNS. V lost 5 bases to trimming and J lost 5 bases; unmatched junction nucleotides: 8. The CDR3 contains 15 residues. The CDR3 loop is CASSKGLARGETQYF. Written as DNA, the CDR3 is TGTGCCAGCAGTAAGGGACTAGCGAGAGGGGAGACCCAGTACTTC.

This clonotype occurred a few times. This chain joins TRBV9 and TRBJ2-5; D gene uncertain. Germline assignment: CDR1 SGDLS and CDR2 YYNGEE. V lost 2 bases, J lost 4 bases, and 15 bases lay in between. This CDR3 is built from 15 residues. The chain's CDR3 is CASSVSVQFGETQYF. Here the CDR3 DNA reads TGTGCCAGCAGCGTGTCGGTACAATTCGGAGAGACCCAGTACTTC.

The chain combines TRBV18 with TRBJ1-4; no definite D call. The CDR3 loop spans 16 amino acids. Germline CDR1 is KGHSH and CDR2 is LQKENI. V dropped 6 bases and J dropped 0 bases, with 14 bases sitting between them. CDR3 residues: CASSRAQIATNEKLFF. As DNA, the CDR3 is TGTGCCAGCTCCCGAGCCCAGATTGCAACTAATGAAAAACTGTTTTTT.

The V and J genes are TRBV4-1 and TRBJ2-3; D not resolved. The ends were cut back, 11 bases at V and 1 base at J, with 7 bases in the middle. This CDR3 has 11 amino acids. The V gene's germline CDR1 is MGHRA and CDR2 YSYEKL. CDR3 amino acids: CAPPGTDTQYF. CDR3 DNA: TGCGCCCCCCCGGGCACAGATACGCAGTATTTT.

Many counts were recorded for this clonotype. The V call is TRBV14, the J call TRBJ1-2; D might be TRBD1 (5 bases). Germline values: CDR1 SGHDN, CDR2 FVKESK. Trimming removed 4 bases from V and 4 bases from J, with 16 bases in between. The CDR3 has 15 residues. CDR3: CASSRGTSTGYGYTF. DNA of the CDR3: TGTGCCAGCAGCCGCGGGACCTCAACGGGCTATGGCTACACCTTC.

The CDR3 DNA follows: TGTGCCGCCGGGGGGGGGCGCAACAATAATTCACCCCTCCACTTT. It is translated as CAAGGGRNNNSPLHF. The chain recombines TRBV6-1 with TRBJ1-6; tentative D call: TRBD1 (6 bases). V was pared by 11 bases and J by 5 bases, with 19 bases between. Germline assignment: CDR1 MNHNS and CDR2 SASEGT. The CDR3 runs 15 residues.